The clone carrying this TCR beta chain was observed a few times. The antigen remains unidentified. The data stem from a study of T cells in Graves' hyperthyroidism and ophthalmopathy. Overall study findings and caveats: Among thyroid clonotypes expanded above 0.001, most also appeared in blood. Ophthalmopathy and stable hyperthyroidism were told apart by a 13 V-J model.

Amplification of TCR beta CDR3 regions was performed using RNA transcripts as template. An initial round of RT-PCR targeting the TCR CDR3 relied on the HTBI primer set. TCRdb independently ran MiXCR on the multiplex PCR reads; one entry per CDR3 protein. The sample lists 490,000 or so distinct CDR3 sequences, nearly 20% occurring once. Under 3 months was the duration of disease in ophthalmopathy patients, who also had a Clinical Activity Score of at least 3 and a NOSPECS grade of at least 4. Per germline, CDR1 MNHEY and CDR2 SMNVEV (reference sequence). This CDR3 region has 15 residues. V lost 0 bases and J 2 bases, leaving 10 bases between the germline ends.

The chain links TRBV27 to TRBJ2-5, with unresolved D. Sequenced input: blood. This receptor was identified in a man in his forties or fifties with Graves' ophthalmopathy. The CDR3, as DNA: TGTGCCAGCAGTTTATCGATGGGATATCAAGAGACCCAGTACTTC. It encodes CASSLSMGYQETQYF.